This entry concerns a single T cell receptor beta chain. This entry is derived from a study of CD4 T cells in relation to SARS-CoV-2 and coronaviruses. The CDR3 has 14 amino acids. Germline assignment: CDR1 GTSNPN and CDR2 SVGIG (reference sequence). V lost 1 base to trimming and J lost 3 bases, with 10 bases between them. Produced via immunoSEQ multiplex PCR; TCRdb's table is partial and in-frame only. Of approximately 70,000 clones in the sample, 93% were seen once. The unexposed donors gave CD4+ T cells in about 2010-2019, prior to COVID-19. The rearrangement uses TRBV30 and TRBJ2-4, with D possibly being TRBD1 (6 bases). The material sequenced was naive CD4+ T cells from PBMCs. Subset of the sample: naive CD4+ T cells isolated by negative enrichment. The receptor comes from a human donor in good health. The CDR3 DNA reads as TGTGCCTGGAGTGCGGGCAGGGGCAAAAACATTCAGTACTTC. Its translation: CAWSAGRGKNIQYF.